This T cell receptor beta chain is from a study of blood T cell repertoires in COVID-19 (dated by TCRdb to 2020 to 2021). Regarding the complete study: Collaborator samples came from the United States, Italy and Spain and covered acute and convalescent phases of COVID-19. The material from the prospective study consisted of cDNA or gDNA derived from T cells, B-cell-depleted T cells, or PBMCs. Deeply sampled blood TCRbeta repertoires from subjects exposed to, actively infected with, or recovered from COVID-19 were included in the dataset. The repertoires were made available in a free public database intended to serve as a resource for research on the immune response to SARS-CoV-2. The samples were drawn from two sources: the first 160 participants of the ongoing ImmuneRACE study, and 950 to 1,500 subjects contributed by 6 global collaborators. Sample metadata almost always included a de-identified subject ID, COVID-19 status, age in years and sex. HLA class I and class II types, where available, came from metadata supplied by the sample provider rather than from assay-based typing. Results the study describes overall, beyond this receptor: The amount of clinical and demographic metadata varied by source and participant and was provided uncurated.

For this clone: The clone's antigen remains unknown. Base qualities were left out, and no much larger clone turns up one base away.

The CDR3 has 15 amino acids, counting the end cysteine and phenylalanine. Only the CDR3 DNA is retained, 45 bases long and in frame from the first base. V is clipped by 7 bases and J by 5 bases, and the sequence between their germline boundaries is 18 bases long. CDR1 and CDR2 are drawn from the germline V gene: ENHRY, SYGVKD. One collaborating source in Seattle enrolled patients while the patients were actively infected and followed the patients over time throughout the course of disease. Each collaborating institution followed its own protocols to collect whole blood in K2EDTA tubes. For TCRbeta analysis, collaborators shipped samples in one of three forms: frozen whole blood, isolated PBMCs, or DNA extracted from either of those sample types. The immunoSEQ Assay, a bias-controlled multiplex PCR, was used to amplify TCRbeta CDR3 regions from genomic DNA. The original pipeline was this. Within the assay, amplification of reference gene primers was used to estimate how many nucleated cells each sample contained. Sequence reads were collapsed and filtered to measure the absolute abundance of every unique TCRbeta CDR3 rearrangement. For each sample, productive Simpson clonality was calculated by taking the square root of Simpson's diversity index across productive rearrangements. Imported from immuneACCESS, the table was reduced by TCRdb to in-frame sequences with V and J called. These copies leave out some clones; in studies compared against another copy, an unresolved V gene accounts for under half, and the cause of the remainder is not known. The V and J calls and clone size were taken over from that table, and D and trimming were inferred from the DNA. Within this sample are about 480,000 clones, with 80% to 90% of them counted one time only. The ten top clones hold around 0.9% of the sample.

In this chain, TRBV10-3 is recombined with TRBJ2-1; possibly the D gene is TRBD2, per 7 matching bases. The clonotype was recovered from a man between 18 and 35 years old with COVID-19, enrolled during active disease. The sequenced sample consisted of peripheral blood. The DNA sequence is given as TGTGCCATCACAAGCGGCGGGGGCCCTAACAATGAGCAGTTCTTC. Translated, it reads CAITSGGGPNNEQFF.